What follows are 20 T cell receptor beta chains derived from one specimen sequenced in a study of T-cell reconstitution after alpha-beta-depleted transplantation in children. Molecular barcoding with unique molecular identifiers was used for the TCRbeta library. TCRdb analysed the PCR reads with MiXCR anew, one entry per CDR3 protein. The sample consists of approximately 210,000 distinct CDR3 sequences, roughly 18% of them appearing once. This material consisted of PBMCs, mostly from graft donor cells, taken 360 days after TCRalphabeta/CD19-depleted stem cell transplant. Receptors originate from a male patient between 2 and 15 years old who had a stem cell transplant for acute lymphoblastic leukemia, so the T cells may come from the graft donor.

This clonotype was seen a handful of times. The J gene is TRBJ1-1, the V gene TRBV11-2; possible D gene TRBD1, 6 bases. Trimming stripped 5 bases from V and 3 bases from J, with 10 bases between. The CDR3 spans 13 residues. Per germline, CDR1 SGHAT and CDR2 FQNNGV. CDR3 DNA sequence: TGTGCCAGCAGCCGAAGGACAGACACTGAAGCTTTCTTT. Protein: CASSRRTDTEAFF.

This sequence joins TRBV12-3 or TRBV12-4 and TRBJ1-1; 7 bases agree with TRBD1. This CDR3 has 17 residues. V was pared by 5 bases and J by 0 bases, with 12 bases of the junction left unmatched. CDR3 sequence reads: CASSPGQSLPMNTEAFF. CDR3 sequence (DNA): TGTGCCAGCAGTCCGGGACAGAGCTTACCTATGAACACTGAAGCTTTCTTT.

This clonotype was found a few times. This sequence joins TRBV5-1 and TRBJ1-1; no firm D call. The CDR3 contains 14 residues. Trimming shortened V by 2 bases and J by 3 bases, and 11 bases separated the two germline ends. The germline V gene encodes CDR1 SGHRS and CDR2 YFSETQ. This CDR3 is CASSLPGSDTEAFF. DNA for the CDR3: TGCGCCAGCAGCTTACCCGGGTCTGACACTGAAGCTTTCTTT. Combining the CDR3 with reference TRBV5-1 and TRBJ1-1 gives the whole variable domain KAGVTQTPRYLIKTRGQQVTLSCSPISGHRSVSWYQQTPGQGLQFLFEYFSETQRNKGNFPGRFSGRQFSNSRSEMNVSTLELGDSALYLCASSLPGSDTEAFFGQGTRLTVV.

The genes are TRBV20-1 and TRBJ1-1, with D hard to call. This CDR3 has 12 amino acids. CDR1 and CDR2 from the germline V gene are DFQATT and SNEGSKA (reference sequence). With 6 bases removed from V and 4 bases from J, the gap between germline ends came to 12 bases. The CDR3 DNA reads as TGCAGTGCCAGACCTGTTCGCACTGAAGCTTTCTTT. Translated, it gives CSARPVRTEAFF.

CDR3 loop: CASSQVQGAGETQYF. CDR3 coding DNA: TGTGCCAGCAGCCAAGTTCAGGGGGCAGGAGAGACCCAGTACTTC. The chain is built from TRBV4-2 and TRBJ2-5; 8 bases fit TRBD1. This CDR3 is 15 amino acids long. The germline CDR1 and CDR2 sequences are LGHNA and YNFKEQ. With 1 base clipped from V and 4 bases from J, the junction kept 5 bases outside the gene matches.

This sequence joins TRBV7-9 and TRBJ2-7; D may correspond to TRBD1 or TRBD2 (6 bases each). Trimming removed 5 bases from V and 5 bases from J, with 13 bases in between. The CDR3 consists of 13 residues. Germline lookup yields CDR1 SEHNR and CDR2 FQNEAQ (reference sequence). This CDR3 is CASSEGGRDEQYF. The CDR3, as DNA: TGTGCCAGCAGCGAGGGGGGCCGCGACGAGCAGTACTTC.

The chain employs TRBV7-2 and TRBJ2-7, with 8 positions matching TRBD2. There are 15 residues in the CDR3. The ends lost 1 base at V and 4 bases at J; junction bases unmatched: 6. CDR1 and CDR2 (germline): SGHTA, FQGNSA. CDR3 nucleotide sequence: TGTGCCAGCAGCTTAGAGGGCGGGGGGACATACGAGCAGTACTTC. Its protein is CASSLEGGGTYEQYF. The entire variable domain, with the rest obtained from reference TRBV7-2 and TRBJ2-7, is as follows: GAGVSQSPSNKVTEKGKDVELRCDPISGHTALYWYRQSLGQGLEFLIYFQGNSAPDKSGLPSDRFSAERTGGSVSTLTIQRTQQEDSAVYLCASSLEGGGTYEQYFGPGTRLTVT.

This clonotype has a handful of counts. The CDR3 DNA sequence: TGTGCCAGCAGCCAGTTACAGGGGCGAACTGAAGCTTTCTTT. It translates to CASSQLQGRTEAFF. The genes are TRBV16 and TRBJ1-1, with 7 bases fitting TRBD1. Unmatched junction bases numbered 6, after V lost 3 bases and J lost 5 bases. CDR3 length: 14 amino acids. The V gene's germline CDR1 is KGHSY and CDR2 FQNENV.

This clonotype has more than one count but fewer than ten. The chain couples TRBV20-1 to TRBJ2-7, with 9 bases lining up with TRBD1. J was trimmed by 3 bases and V by 7 bases; bases with no gene match: 13. The V gene's germline CDR1 is DFQATT and CDR2 SNEGSKA (reference sequence). CDR3 length: 15 amino acids. The CDR3 coding sequence is TGCAGTGGTACCCCCGGGACAGGGCCAGACTACGAGCAGTACTTC. Translation: CSGTPGTGPDYEQYF.

This clonotype was counted at least ten times. The rearrangement links TRBV7-2 to TRBJ2-5; weak D call: TRBD2 (5 bases). The CDR3 runs 15 residues. Germline CDR1 and CDR2: SGHTA and FQGNSA. With 2 bases removed from V and 4 bases from J, the gap between germline ends came to 14 bases. CDR3 sequence reads: CASSLIGTGIETQYF. The CDR3 DNA reads as TGTGCCAGCAGCTTAATAGGAACGGGGATAGAGACCCAGTACTTC.

For this clonotype: This likely comes from a read error, as the CDR3 has no conserved phenylalanine or tryptophan at its end. The chain has TRBV6-2 or TRBV6-3 and TRBJ2-5; weak D call: TRBD1 (6 bases). The CDR3 has 14 residues. Trimming shortened V by 3 bases and J by 2 bases, and 10 bases separated the two germline ends. Germline V CDR1 and CDR2: MNHEY, SVGEGT. Written as DNA, the CDR3 is TGTGCCAGCAGTTATACCCAGGGGCAAGAGACCCAGTACGTC. Its protein product is CASSYTQGQETQYV.

V gene TRBV5-1 combines with J gene TRBJ1-2; tentative D call: TRBD1 (5 bases). V was trimmed by 5 bases and J by 6 bases, leaving 11 bases between them. Germline CDR1 is SGHRS and CDR2 is YFSETQ. This CDR3 comprises 12 residues. The CDR3 spells CASSPGSNGYTF. The DNA of the CDR3 is TGCGCCAGCAGTCCAGGGTCGAATGGCTACACCTTC.

V is TRBV6-1 and J is TRBJ2-5; TRBD1 aligns across 9 bases. This CDR3 comprises 14 residues. CDR1 and CDR2 (germline): MNHNS, SASEGT. V gave up 6 bases and J gave up 4 bases; unmatched junction bases: 6. CDR3 region: CASSRLTGGETQYF. The DNA of the CDR3 is TGTGCCAGCAGCCGACTGACAGGGGGAGAGACCCAGTACTTC.

The rearrangement uses TRBV12-3 or TRBV12-4 and TRBJ2-1, with 10 bases aligning to TRBD2. The trim removed 6 bases at V and 5 bases at J, leaving 7 bases unmatched. The CDR3 is 15 residues long. CDR3 DNA sequence: TGTGCCAGCAGCTCCCCCAGCGGGGGGGACAATGAGCAGTTCTTC. Amino acid sequence: CASSSPSGGDNEQFF.

This clonotype was observed many times. V and J are TRBV5-5 and TRBJ2-4; 12 bases map to TRBD1. J lost 1 base, V lost 4 bases, and 9 bases had no gene match. From germline, CDR1 is SGHKS and CDR2 YYEKEE (reference sequence). This CDR3 is 18 amino acids long. The chain's CDR3 is CASSLTGTGGAAKNIQYF. CDR3 nucleotides: TGTGCCAGCAGCCTAACCGGGACAGGGGGCGCGGCCAAAAACATTCAGTACTTC.

The chain is built from TRBV6-2 or TRBV6-3 and TRBJ2-7; D remains ambiguous. With 2 bases removed from V and 2 bases from J, the gap between germline ends came to 10 bases. This CDR3 has 14 residues. Germline V lookup: CDR1 MNHEY, CDR2 SVGEGT. CDR3 bases: TGTGCCAGCAGTTACGTTCCGGGTCCCTACGAGCAGTACTTC. Translating it yields CASSYVPGPYEQYF.

This clonotype occurred a few times. This chain uses TRBV7-9 with TRBJ2-2; 9 nucleotides match TRBD1. The V gene end was trimmed by 4 bases and the J gene end by 1 base; junction bases not matched to a gene: 4. CDR3 length equals 16 residues. Germline V gene sequence: CDR1 SEHNR, CDR2 FQNEAQ (reference sequence). In DNA form, the CDR3 reads TGTGCCAGCAGCTCCGGGACAGGGAAGAACACCGGGGAGCTGTTTTTT. This encodes CASSSGTGKNTGELFF.

The rearrangement uses TRBV6-1 and TRBJ2-5, with 10 bases that match TRBD1. Germline loops: CDR1 MNHNS, CDR2 SASEGT. V lost 6 bases to trimming and J lost 5 bases; unmatched junction nucleotides: 9. The CDR3 is made up of 15 amino acids. In DNA, the CDR3 is TGTGCCAGCAGCCTGGGACAGGGGCTTACGGAGACCCAGTACTTC. Protein sequence: CASSLGQGLTETQYF.

This clonotype was counted a few times. V gene TRBV6-5 combines with J gene TRBJ1-6; D gene unclear. Germline V gene data show CDR1 as MNHEY and CDR2 as SVGAGI. The CDR3 extends over 14 amino acids. V dropped 2 bases and J dropped 8 bases, with 10 bases sitting between them. CDR3 amino acids: CASSYKGNHSPLHF. The CDR3, as DNA: TGTGCCAGCAGTTACAAGGGTAATCATTCACCCCTCCACTTT.

This clonotype was recorded many times. The chain uses TRBV5-1 and TRBJ2-3; 7 nucleotides line up with TRBD1. Germline lookup yields CDR1 SGHRS and CDR2 YFSETQ. V trimming: 6 bases; J trimming: 2 bases; junction bases outside the gene matches: 6. The CDR3 is 14 amino acids. CDR3 sequence reads: CASNTGVITDTQYF. The CDR3 nucleotides read TGCGCCAGCAACACAGGGGTCATCACAGATACGCAGTATTTT.